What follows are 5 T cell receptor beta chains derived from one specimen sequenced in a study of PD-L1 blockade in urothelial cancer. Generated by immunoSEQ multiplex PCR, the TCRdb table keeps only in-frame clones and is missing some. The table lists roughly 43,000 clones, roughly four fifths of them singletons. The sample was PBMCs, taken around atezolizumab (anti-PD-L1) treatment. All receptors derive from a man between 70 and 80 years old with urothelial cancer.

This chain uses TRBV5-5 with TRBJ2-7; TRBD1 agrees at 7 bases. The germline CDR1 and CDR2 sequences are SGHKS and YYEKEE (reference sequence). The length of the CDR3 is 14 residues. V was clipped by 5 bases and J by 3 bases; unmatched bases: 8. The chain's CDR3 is CASSLDRRDYEQYF. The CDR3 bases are TGTGCCAGCAGTCTGGACAGGCGAGACTACGAGCAGTACTTC.

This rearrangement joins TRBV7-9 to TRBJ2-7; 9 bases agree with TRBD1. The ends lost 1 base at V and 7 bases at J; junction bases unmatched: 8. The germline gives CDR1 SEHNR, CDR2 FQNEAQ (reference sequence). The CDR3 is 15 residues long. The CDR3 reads CASSLGWSGTGEQYF. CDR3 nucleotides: TGTGCCAGCAGCTTAGGATGGTCCGGGACAGGGGAGCAGTACTTC.

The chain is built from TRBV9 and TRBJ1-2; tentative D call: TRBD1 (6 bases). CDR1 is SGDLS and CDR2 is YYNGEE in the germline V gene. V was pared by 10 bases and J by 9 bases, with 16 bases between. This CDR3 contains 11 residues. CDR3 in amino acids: CASGGARRYTF. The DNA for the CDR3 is TGTGCCTCGGGGGGGGCGCGTCGCTACACCTTC.

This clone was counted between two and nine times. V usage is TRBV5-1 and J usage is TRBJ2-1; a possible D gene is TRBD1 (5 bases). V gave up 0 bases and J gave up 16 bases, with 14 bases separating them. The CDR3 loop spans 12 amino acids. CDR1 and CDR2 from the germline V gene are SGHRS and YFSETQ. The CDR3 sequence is CASSLDHRSSFF. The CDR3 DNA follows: TGCGCCAGCAGCTTGGATCACAGGTCCAGTTTCTTC.

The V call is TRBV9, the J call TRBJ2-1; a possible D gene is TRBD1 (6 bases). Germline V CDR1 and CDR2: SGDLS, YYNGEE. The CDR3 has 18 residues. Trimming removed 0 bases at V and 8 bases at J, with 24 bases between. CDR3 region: CASSVGWAGQGLVYEQFF. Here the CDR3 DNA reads TGTGCCAGCAGCGTAGGATGGGCAGGCCAGGGGTTGGTGTATGAGCAGTTCTTC.